The next 6 T cell receptor beta chains were all read from a single sample in a study of blood T cell repertoires in COVID-19. The assay was immunoSEQ multiplex PCR, and TCRdb's table has in-frame clones only and misses some. The sample yields hundreds of thousands of clones, approximately 86% seen once. The sample consisted of PBMCs or T cells enriched from blood (not recorded which). The origin of the receptors is a woman aged 40-49 years with acute COVID-19.

V usage is TRBV21-1 and J usage is TRBJ1-1; no DNA check was done on the table's D call, TRBD1. TRBV21-1 is a documented pseudogene. The CDR3 is 17 residues long. This chain's CDR3 is CASSKCRDRGLNTEAFF. In DNA form, the CDR3 reads TGTGCCAGCAGCAAATGCCGGGACAGGGGCTTGAACACTGAAGCTTTCTTT.

This chain joins TRBV11-3 and TRBJ2-5, with no clear D. The V end lost 1 base, the J end lost 0 bases, and 3 bases lay between the germline ends. This CDR3 region has 13 residues. Germline CDR1 SGHNT, CDR2 YENEEA. CDR3 DNA: TGTGCCAGCAGCTTAGGGCACCAAGAGACCCAGTACTTC. The encoded protein is CASSLGHQETQYF.

The chain recombines TRBV2 with TRBJ1-2; D remains unclear. The CDR3 sequence is 13 residues long. The V gene lost 6 bases and the J gene lost 0 bases, with 8 bases spanning the gap. The germline gives CDR1 SNHLY, CDR2 FYNNEI. The CDR3 nucleotides read TGTGCCAGCAGCCGCCTATCTAACTATGGCTACACCTTC. It codes for CASSRLSNYGYTF.

This clone was recorded only once. The genes are TRBV13 and TRBJ2-1; 9 nucleotides match TRBD2. The CDR3 runs to 15 residues. V trimming: 0 bases; J trimming: 6 bases; junction bases outside the gene matches: 3. CDR1 is PRHDT, CDR2 FYEKMQ, per germline (reference sequence). This CDR3 reads CASSLGRGRVNEQFF. In DNA, the CDR3 is TGTGCCAGCAGCTTAGGTCGCGGGAGGGTCAATGAGCAGTTCTTC. Full variable domain (rest looked up from reference TRBV13 and TRBJ2-1): AAGVIQSPRHLIKEKRETATLKCYPIPRHDTVYWYQQGPGQDPQFLISFYEKMQSDKGSIPDRFSAQQFSDYHSELNMSSLELGDSALYFCASSLGRGRVNEQFFGPGTRLTVL.

The chain joins TRBV10-2 to TRBJ1-5; D remains unclear. The CDR3 runs to 17 residues. Germline CDR1 is WSHSY and CDR2 is SAAADI. With 0 bases removed from V and 2 bases from J, the gap between germline ends came to 14 bases. This chain's CDR3 is CASSESPVGRGNQPQHF. DNA of the CDR3: TGCGCCAGCAGTGAGTCCCCTGTCGGCCGGGGCAATCAGCCCCAGCATTTT.

V gene TRBV19 combines with J gene TRBJ2-7, with a tentative D call TRBD2 (6 bases). CDR3 size: 13 residues. Germline-derived CDR1 and CDR2 are LNHDA and SQIVND (reference sequence). V was trimmed by 8 bases and J by 2 bases, leaving 13 bases between them. CDR3 DNA sequence: TGTGCCAGTCGTAAGGGGACTCCCTACGAGCAGTACTTC. This encodes CASRKGTPYEQYF.